This T cell receptor (beta chain) was sequenced for a study of T cell responses to AZD1222 COVID-19 vaccine (dated by TCRdb to about 2021). Looking at the study overall: Because spike-specific TCR depth and breadth did not differ between the two schedules, AZD1222 recipients who got a second dose at roughly 4 weeks were pooled with those who got a second dose at roughly 12 weeks. Trial participants were enrolled by age into 18-55, 56-69 and 70-plus year subgroups, with roughly 160, 29 and 62 TCR-sequenced participants respectively. A total of about 250 trial participants underwent TCR sequencing, of whom around 210 had received two doses of AZD1222 and about 26 had received two doses of the MenACWY control vaccine.

Note on this clone: What this receptor recognizes is not known. Base-call qualities are not available, and no considerably larger clone is one nucleotide away.

The paper's findings and limits, for the study overall: Participants were mostly white British and included more females than males, and it was suggested by the authors that clonal diversity may have been underestimated. Because no samples from the day 14 peak response were available, repertoires could be characterized only after the peak T cell response. Reportedly, close to half of the unique spike-specific TCRs recognized epitopes lying outside the regions that are mutated in the B.1.351 and B.1.1.7 variants. The 56-69-year group was small, and its depth increase did not reach significance, likely because of low power. The vaccine-associated CD4 TCRs covered the entire spike protein, and the dominant responses fell in regions 160-218 and 743-854. Conclusions about previously exposed vaccinees are limited because only five to seven AZD1222 recipients were SARS-CoV-2 seropositive at baseline. After two AZD1222 doses, both the breadth and the depth of spike-specific TCRs were significantly higher than at day 0 and than in MenACWY recipients.

The CDR3 regions of human TCRbeta chains were analyzed by immunosequencing. As for how the authors treated the data: Repertoire TCRs were matched against a reference library of SARS-CoV-2-specific TCRs generated with the MIRA antigen-specificity platform. Breadth meant the fraction of unique TCRs that were SARS-CoV-2-associated, whereas depth meant the fraction of total T cells that were SARS-CoV-2-associated. Each spike-specific TCR was assigned to its reactive spike region and to a CD4 or CD8 class using the MIRA data. Log10-transformed breadth and depth values were compared by one-way ANOVA with Sidak's multiple comparisons tests. In TCRdb, the immuneACCESS table is reduced to in-frame sequences with V and J assigned. These tables do not hold every clone; where another copy was compared, an unresolved V gene accounts for under half, and the others remain unexplained. V and J calls and clone size follow that table, whereas D and trimming were derived from the DNA. Present in this sample are around 89,000 clones, roughly 93% of which were seen just once. 22% of the sample belongs to the ten largest clones.

Reading the germline V gene gives CDR1 LGHNA and CDR2 YSLEER. Measured from the cysteine to the phenylalanine, the CDR3 is 16 residues long. The sequence is cut down to CDR3 DNA, 48 bases in frame from base 1. V has 3 bases trimmed and J has 7 bases trimmed; junction bases matching no gene number 6. The time point tag for this specimen amounts to: baseline before first vaccination. Samples from vaccinated people were obtained from the UK trials COV001 and COV002, which included a single-blind randomized controlled phase 2/3 trial of AZD1222 (ChAdOx1 nCoV-19) in healthy adults. For TCRbeta chain sequencing, PBMC samples were collected from trial participants at day 0 and at day 28 after the second dose.

The TCR originated in an adult in good health. The sample consisted of peripheral blood, taken on day 0 of AZD1222 vaccination. The V and J segments used are TRBV4-3 and TRBJ2-2, and 12 bases in between align with TRBD2. The CDR3: CASSQSSGGASGELFF. Read as DNA, the sequence is TGCGCCAGCAGCCAGTCTAGCGGGGGGGCAAGCGGGGAGCTGTTTTTT.